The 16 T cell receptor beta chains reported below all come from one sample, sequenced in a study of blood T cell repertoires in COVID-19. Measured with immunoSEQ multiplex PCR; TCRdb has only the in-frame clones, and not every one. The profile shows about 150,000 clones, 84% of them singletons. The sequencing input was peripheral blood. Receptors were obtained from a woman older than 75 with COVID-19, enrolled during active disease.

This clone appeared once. CDR3 in amino acids: CSVEKGRPSTDTQYF. DNA of the CDR3: TGCAGCGTTGAGAAGGGGCGACCTAGCACAGATACGCAGTATTTT. The chain joins TRBV29-1 to TRBJ2-3; D possibly corresponds to TRBD1 (5 bases). The CDR3 runs 15 residues. The germline gives CDR1 SQVTM, CDR2 ANQGSEA. V was trimmed by 3 bases and J by 0 bases, leaving 13 bases between them.

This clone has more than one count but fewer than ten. The CDR3 spells CASSLGGRGRYEQYF. CDR3 coding DNA: TGTGCCAGCAGTTTAGGGGGCAGGGGGCGGTACGAGCAGTACTTC. This chain links TRBV27 with TRBJ2-7; 8 bases map to TRBD1. J lost 4 bases, V lost 2 bases, and 7 bases had no gene match. This CDR3 is 15 amino acids long. Germline CDR1 MNHEY, CDR2 SMNVEV (reference sequence).

CDR3 DNA: TGTGCCAGCAGCCTTGCTAGATTCCCATATTTT. The encoded protein is CASSLARFPYF. The V and J genes are TRBV7-6 and TRBJ2-3, with D uncertain. Deletions cut 5 bases from V and 15 bases from J, with 15 bases between. The CDR3 runs to 11 residues. Germline loops: CDR1 SGHVS, CDR2 FNYEAQ.

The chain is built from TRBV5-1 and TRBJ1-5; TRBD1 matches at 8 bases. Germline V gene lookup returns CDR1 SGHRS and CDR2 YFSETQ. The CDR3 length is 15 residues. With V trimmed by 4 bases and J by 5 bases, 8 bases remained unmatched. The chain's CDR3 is CASSVDRGDDQPQHF. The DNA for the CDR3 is TGCGCCAGCAGCGTCGACAGGGGCGACGATCAGCCCCAGCATTTT. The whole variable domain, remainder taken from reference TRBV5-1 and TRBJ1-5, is KAGVTQTPRYLIKTRGQQVTLSCSPISGHRSVSWYQQTPGQGLQFLFEYFSETQRNKGNFPGRFSGRQFSNSRSEMNVSTLELGDSALYLCASSVDRGDDQPQHFGDGTRLSIL.

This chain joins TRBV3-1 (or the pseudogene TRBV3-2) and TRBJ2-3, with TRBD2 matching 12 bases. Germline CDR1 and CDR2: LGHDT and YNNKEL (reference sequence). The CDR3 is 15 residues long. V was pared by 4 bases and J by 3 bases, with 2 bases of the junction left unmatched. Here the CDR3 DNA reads TGTGCCAGCAGCCTACTAGCGGGAGGAACAGATACGCAGTATTTT. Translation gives CASSLLAGGTDTQYF.

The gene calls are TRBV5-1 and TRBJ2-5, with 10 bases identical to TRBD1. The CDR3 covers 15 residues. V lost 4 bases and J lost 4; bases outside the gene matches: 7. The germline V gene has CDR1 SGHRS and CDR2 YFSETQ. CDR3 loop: CASSPGGTGVETQYF. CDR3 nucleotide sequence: TGCGCCAGCAGCCCAGGCGGGACAGGGGTAGAGACCCAGTACTTC.

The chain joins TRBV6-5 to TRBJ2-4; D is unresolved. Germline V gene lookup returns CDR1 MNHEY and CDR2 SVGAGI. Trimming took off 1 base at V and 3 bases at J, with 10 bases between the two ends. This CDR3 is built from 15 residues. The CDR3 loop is CASSYLASGKNIQYF. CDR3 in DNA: TGTGCCAGCAGTTACTTAGCTAGTGGCAAAAACATTCAGTACTTC.

CDR3 sequence (DNA): TGCGCCAGCAGCTTAGCAGGGTTGTATGGCTACACCTTC. Protein: CASSLAGLYGYTF. The V call is TRBV5-1, the J call TRBJ1-2; TRBD1 might be the D (5 bases). The CDR3 runs 13 residues. Trimming removed 2 bases from V and 5 bases from J, with 10 bases in between. CDR1 and CDR2 (germline): SGHRS, YFSETQ.

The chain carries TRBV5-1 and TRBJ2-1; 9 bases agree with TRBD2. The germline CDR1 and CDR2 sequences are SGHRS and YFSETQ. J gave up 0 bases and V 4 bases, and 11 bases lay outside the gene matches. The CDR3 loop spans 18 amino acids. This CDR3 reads CASSARGGRASSYNEQFF. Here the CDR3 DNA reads TGCGCCAGCAGCGCGAGAGGCGGGAGGGCCTCCTCCTACAATGAGCAGTTCTTC.

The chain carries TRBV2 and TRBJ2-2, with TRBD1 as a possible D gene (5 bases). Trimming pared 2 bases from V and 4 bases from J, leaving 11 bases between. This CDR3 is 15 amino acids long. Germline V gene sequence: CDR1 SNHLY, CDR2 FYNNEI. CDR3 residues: CASSETQGLTGELFF. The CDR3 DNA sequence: TGTGCCAGCAGTGAAACCCAGGGTCTCACCGGGGAGCTGTTTTTT.

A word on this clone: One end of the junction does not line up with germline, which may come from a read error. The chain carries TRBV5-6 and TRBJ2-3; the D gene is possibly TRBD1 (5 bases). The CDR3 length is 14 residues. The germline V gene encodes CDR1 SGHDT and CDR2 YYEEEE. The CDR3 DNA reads TGTGCCAGCAACTTGCAGGGAAGGACAGATACGCAGTATTTT. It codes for CASNLQGRTDTQYF.

CDR3 loop: CASSVTSDYEQYF. CDR3 in DNA: TGTGCCAGCAGTGTGACTAGCGATTACGAGCAGTACTTC. V usage is TRBV27 and J usage is TRBJ2-7; 8 bases map to TRBD2. From germline, CDR1 is MNHEY and CDR2 SMNVEV (reference sequence). The CDR3 runs to 13 residues. The V and J ends lost 5 bases and 4 bases, in that order; junction bases with no gene match: 4.

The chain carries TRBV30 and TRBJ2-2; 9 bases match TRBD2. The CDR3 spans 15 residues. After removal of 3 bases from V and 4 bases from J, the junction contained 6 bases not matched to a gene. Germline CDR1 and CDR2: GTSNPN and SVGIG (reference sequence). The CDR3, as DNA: TGTGCCTGGAGAGCTCTAGCGGGGACCACCGGGGAGCTGTTTTTT. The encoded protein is CAWRALAGTTGELFF.

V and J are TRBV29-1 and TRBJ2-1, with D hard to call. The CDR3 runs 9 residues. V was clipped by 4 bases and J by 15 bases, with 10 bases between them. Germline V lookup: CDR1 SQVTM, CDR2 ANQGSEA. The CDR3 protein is CSVVPGGFF. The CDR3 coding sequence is TGCAGCGTTGTCCCCGGTGGGTTCTTC.

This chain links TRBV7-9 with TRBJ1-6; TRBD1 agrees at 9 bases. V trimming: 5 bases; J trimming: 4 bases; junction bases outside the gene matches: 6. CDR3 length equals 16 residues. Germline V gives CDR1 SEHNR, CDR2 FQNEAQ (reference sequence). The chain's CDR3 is CASSLRTGAYNSPLHF. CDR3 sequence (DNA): TGTGCCAGCAGCCTTCGGACAGGGGCTTATAATTCACCCCTCCACTTT.

The CDR3 spells CASSLGRLAGNEQYF. The CDR3 coding sequence is TGTGCCAGCAGCTTAGGGCGACTAGCGGGGAACGAGCAGTACTTC. The chain joins TRBV7-6 to TRBJ2-7; 11 bases are a match to TRBD2. The J segment lost 5 bases and the V segment lost 1 base, leaving 4 bases of the junction unmatched. This CDR3 has 15 residues. CDR1 is SGHVS, CDR2 FNYEAQ, per germline.